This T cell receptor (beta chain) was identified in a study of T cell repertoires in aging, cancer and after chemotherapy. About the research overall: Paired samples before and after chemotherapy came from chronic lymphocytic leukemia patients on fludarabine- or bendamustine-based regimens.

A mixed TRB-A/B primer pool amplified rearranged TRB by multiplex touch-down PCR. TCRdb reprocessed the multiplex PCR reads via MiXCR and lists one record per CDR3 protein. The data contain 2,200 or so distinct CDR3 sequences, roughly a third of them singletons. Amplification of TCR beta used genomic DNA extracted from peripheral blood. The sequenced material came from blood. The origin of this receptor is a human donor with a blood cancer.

The CDR3 loop is CASSYFGFNYGYTF. CDR3 sequence (DNA): TGTGCCAGCAGTTACTTTGGCTTCAACTATGGCTACACCTTC. The chain links TRBV6-5 to TRBJ1-2; D remains unclear. This CDR3 comprises 14 residues. V lost 1 base to trimming and J lost 2 bases, with 8 bases between them. Per the germline V gene, CDR1 is MNHEY and CDR2 is SVGAGI.